The 27 T cell receptor beta chains listed next were all sequenced from one sample in a study of shared clonotypes between healthy human individuals. TCRdb keeps only in-frame clones here, not all; method: immunoSEQ multiplex PCR. The table lists some 2,000,000 clones, about 95% of them singletons. CD8 cells classed as naive were CD45RO-negative and positively selected for CCR7, excluding terminally differentiated effector memory CD45RA+ cells. The sample consisted of naive CD8+ T cells sorted from blood. The receptors come from a man aged 18 to 30 in good health.

The chain couples TRBV11-2 to TRBJ1-4; TRBD1 might be the D (5 bases). Germline-derived CDR1 and CDR2 are SGHAT and FQNNGV. The CDR3 is 16 amino acids. The V end lost 4 bases, the J end lost 5 bases, and 17 bases lay between the germline ends. The CDR3 DNA follows: TGTGCCAGCAGCTCGCCTTTTGGGGGGGGAAATGAAAAACTGTTTTTT. This sequence encodes CASSSPFGGGNEKLFF.

V and J are TRBV6-1 and TRBJ2-1, with 14 bases fitting TRBD2. This CDR3 is 14 amino acids long. V lost 6 bases, J lost 7 bases, and 2 bases stayed unmatched. Germline V gene sequence: CDR1 MNHNS, CDR2 SASEGT. DNA for the CDR3: TGTGCCAGCAGGGGACTAGCGGGGGTAAATGAGCAGTTCTTC. Translated, it gives CASRGLAGVNEQFF.

Concerning this clone: At the DNA level, this CDR3 is encoded by other sequences in the same sample as well. The chain carries TRBV6-1 and TRBJ1-5, with a tentative D call TRBD1 (6 bases). The CDR3 totals 14 residues. Trimming removed 2 bases from V and 7 bases from J, with 12 bases in between. Germline CDR1 is MNHNS and CDR2 is SASEGT. This chain's CDR3 is CASSELGAGQPQHF. The CDR3 nucleotides are TGTGCCAGCAGTGAATTGGGGGCAGGCCAGCCCCAGCATTTT.

This chain uses TRBV28 with TRBJ1-1; TRBD1 might be the D (5 bases). Germline CDR1 and CDR2: MDHEN and SYDVKM. Trimming took off 3 bases at V and 0 bases at J, with 11 bases between the two ends. The CDR3 extends over 15 amino acids. The CDR3 region has the DNA TGTGCCAGCAGTTTCGTTTCAGGGATGAACACTGAAGCTTTCTTT. This gives the protein CASSFVSGMNTEAFF.

This clone occurred once. The same CDR3 arises from other DNA sequences in this sample as well. The V gene is TRBV2, the J gene TRBJ2-7; D not resolved. V was trimmed by 0 bases and J by 5 bases, leaving 5 bases between them. CDR3 length: 12 residues. Per germline, CDR1 SNHLY and CDR2 FYNNEI. This CDR3 reads CASSEAGNEQYF. The CDR3 DNA reads TGTGCCAGCAGTGAAGCTGGAAACGAGCAGTACTTC.

This clone was observed once. This chain links TRBV5-1 with TRBJ2-7; a possible D gene is TRBD2 (5 bases). There are 14 residues in the CDR3. The germline gives CDR1 SGHRS, CDR2 YFSETQ. The V gene lost 5 bases and the J gene lost 4 bases, with 16 bases spanning the gap. This chain's CDR3 is CASRPEDEGYEQYF. CDR3 DNA: TGCGCCAGCAGGCCGGAGGACGAAGGATACGAGCAGTACTTC.

This clone was seen once. The chain has TRBV30 and TRBJ2-2, with D perhaps TRBD2 (5 bases). In germline, CDR1 is GTSNPN, CDR2 SVGIG (reference sequence). This CDR3 has 13 amino acids. Trimming took 4 bases from V and 6 from J, leaving 12 bases between them. The chain's CDR3 is CAWNWGEAGELFF. CDR3 bases: TGTGCCTGGAATTGGGGAGAGGCCGGGGAGCTGTTTTTT.

The chain couples TRBV19 to TRBJ2-1, with 9 bases matching TRBD1. This CDR3 comprises 13 residues. V was clipped by 7 bases and J by 8 bases; unmatched bases: 6. The germline V gene has CDR1 LNHDA and CDR2 SQIVND (reference sequence). The CDR3 nucleotides are TGTGCCAGTAAACCCGGGACAGGGTATGAGCAGTTCTTC. Protein sequence: CASKPGTGYEQFF.

The CDR3 DNA reads as TGTGCCAGCAGCAAATTAGCGGGAGGGGGGCTGGATGAGCAGTTCTTC. As protein: CASSKLAGGGLDEQFF. This chain connects TRBV21-1 to TRBJ2-1; the DNA was not used to check the table's D call, TRBD2. TRBV21-1 is termed a pseudogene. This CDR3 region has 16 residues.

The chain is built from TRBV11-2 and TRBJ2-1; perhaps D is TRBD1 or TRBD2 (6 bases each). The V and J ends lost 10 bases and 10 bases respectively, with 14 bases between them. The germline V gene encodes CDR1 SGHAT and CDR2 FQNNGV. The CDR3 consists of 11 residues. The CDR3 DNA reads TGTGCCACATACTTAGGGGGGGAGCAGTTCTTC. This sequence encodes CATYLGGEQFF.

This clone was seen just once. The rearrangement links TRBV12-2 to TRBJ1-1. TRBV12-2 is labeled a pseudogene. The CDR3 loop spans 11 amino acids. In DNA form, the CDR3 reads TGTGCAAGTCATCGGAACACTGAAGCTTTCTTT. This codes for CASHRNTEAFF.

This clone has a single count. The J gene is TRBJ2-7, the V gene TRBV4-3; D is unclear. CDR3 length: 13 residues. Trimming shortened V by 1 base and J by 3 bases, and 7 bases separated the two germline ends. From germline, CDR1 is LGHNA and CDR2 YSLEER. In nucleotides, the CDR3 is TGCGCCAGCAGCCAAGCCCTCTACTACGAGCAGTACTTC. Translating gives CASSQALYYEQYF.

V gene TRBV27 combines with J gene TRBJ1-2, with TRBD1 as a possible D gene (6 bases). V shed 5 bases and J shed 4 bases, with 20 bases lying between them. The germline CDR1 and CDR2 sequences are MNHEY and SMNVEV (reference sequence). There are 16 residues in the CDR3. CDR3 amino acids: CASSPREGVPLYGYTF. CDR3 coding DNA: TGTGCCAGCAGTCCTCGGGAGGGGGTTCCCCTCTATGGCTACACCTTC.

CDR3 in DNA: TGCGCCAGCAGTGGAGCCGGGGAGCTGTTTTTT. It codes for CASSGAGELFF. The chain joins TRBV10-2 to TRBJ2-2; no reliable D call. The V and J ends lost 4 bases and 6 bases respectively, with 3 bases between them. This CDR3 has 11 amino acids. CDR1 is WSHSY, CDR2 SAAADI, per germline.

In this sample, this clone turned up once. This sequence joins TRBV6-1 and TRBJ1-6; TRBD1 is a possible D gene (6 bases). V lost 3 bases to trimming and J lost 5 bases, with 11 bases between them. The CDR3 is 15 amino acids. Germline-derived CDR1 and CDR2 are MNHNS and SASEGT. CDR3 bases: TGTGCCAGCAGTGAGTTGGCAGGGGATAATTCACCCCTCCACTTT. Translation gives CASSELAGDNSPLHF.

The gene calls are TRBV19 and TRBJ2-5; TRBD1 matches 9 bases. Trimming cost V 3 bases and J 4 bases; bases outside gene matches: 12. From germline, CDR1 is LNHDA and CDR2 SQIVND (reference sequence). CDR3 length equals 17 residues. This CDR3 reads CASSMLRGGQGGETQYF. The CDR3 bases are TGTGCCAGTAGTATGCTCCGAGGGGGACAGGGAGGAGAGACCCAGTACTTC.

This chain uses TRBV4-2 with TRBJ1-5; D is unclear. The V and J ends lost 1 base and 3 bases respectively, with 10 bases between them. The length of the CDR3 is 15 residues. Germline V gives CDR1 LGHNA, CDR2 YNFKEQ. This CDR3 reads CASSQVFEINQPQHF. The CDR3 nucleotides are TGTGCCAGCAGCCAAGTCTTTGAAATCAATCAGCCCCAGCATTTT.

The count of this clone is one. The chain joins TRBV6-1 to TRBJ1-2; D is possibly TRBD1 (5 bases). V shed 3 bases and J shed 5 bases, with 13 bases lying between them. This CDR3 is 14 amino acids long. CDR1 is MNHNS and CDR2 is SASEGT in the germline V gene. CDR3: CASSEGPTVYGYTF. The CDR3 bases are TGTGCCAGCAGTGAGGGACCCACAGTTTATGGCTACACCTTC.

This chain connects TRBV28 to TRBJ2-7; no reliable D call. The germline V gene encodes CDR1 MDHEN and CDR2 SYDVKM. The CDR3 loop spans 13 amino acids. V was shortened by 3 bases and J by 3 bases, with 9 bases between the two germline ends. The CDR3 sequence is CASSFKEGYEQYF. The DNA of the CDR3 is TGTGCCAGCAGTTTTAAGGAAGGCTACGAGCAGTACTTC.

Only one count was recorded for this clone. The chain couples TRBV27 to TRBJ2-1, with D tentatively TRBD1 (5 bases). CDR3 length: 15 amino acids. Germline assignment: CDR1 MNHEY and CDR2 SMNVEV (reference sequence). The V and J ends lost 3 bases and 0 bases respectively, with 9 bases between them. The CDR3 region has the DNA TGTGCCAGCAGTTTGAAGGGGCCCTCCTACAATGAGCAGTTCTTC. It is translated as CASSLKGPSYNEQFF.

The genes are TRBV11-2 and TRBJ2-1; D is perhaps TRBD1 (5 bases). Germline CDR1 SGHAT, CDR2 FQNNGV. CDR3 length: 15 residues. The ends were cut back, 1 base at V and 4 bases at J, with 11 bases in the middle. The CDR3 loop reads CASSLAQGEYNEQFF. The DNA for the CDR3 is TGTGCCAGCAGCTTAGCGCAGGGTGAATACAATGAGCAGTTCTTC.

The J gene is TRBJ2-1, the V gene TRBV11-2, with 9 nucleotides matching TRBD2. Germline V CDR1 and CDR2: SGHAT, FQNNGV. The J segment lost 4 bases and the V segment lost 5 bases, leaving 6 bases of the junction unmatched. CDR3 length: 15 amino acids. CDR3 sequence (DNA): TGTGCCAGCAGCCCTGGGGGACTAGCATACAATGAGCAGTTCTTC. This translates into CASSPGGLAYNEQFF. Full variable domain (missing parts from reference TRBV11-2 and TRBJ2-1): EAGVAQSPRYKIIEKRQSVAFWCNPISGHATLYWYQQILGQGPKLLIQFQNNGVVDDSQLPKDRFSAERLKGVDSTLKIQPAKLEDSAVYLCASSPGGLAYNEQFFGPGTRLTVL.

This chain joins TRBV2 and TRBJ2-2; D gene ambiguous. Germline V gives CDR1 SNHLY, CDR2 FYNNEI. The CDR3 length is 14 residues. With 9 bases removed from V and 2 bases from J, the gap between germline ends came to 13 bases. Here the CDR3 DNA reads TGTGCCAGTTGGCGATCAGGAAACACCGGGGAGCTGTTTTTT. The encoded protein is CASWRSGNTGELFF.

This chain uses TRBV19 with TRBJ1-1, with D possibly TRBD1 on 6 matching bases. Germline values: CDR1 LNHDA, CDR2 SQIVND (reference sequence). V lost 6 bases and J 1 base, leaving 15 bases between the germline ends. This CDR3 contains 15 residues. CDR3 DNA: TGTGCCAGTAGCGCCTGGGGGGGCGGGAACACTGAAGCTTTCTTT. Its protein is CASSAWGGGNTEAFF.

The chain has TRBV2 and TRBJ1-2, with TRBD1 identical over 7 bases. J gave up 4 bases and V 3 bases, and 8 bases lay outside the gene matches. The CDR3 extends over 15 amino acids. Germline CDR1 and CDR2: SNHLY and FYNNEI. The DNA for the CDR3 is TGTGCCAGCAGTGAGCGACAGGGTGACCCCTATGGCTACACCTTC. It is translated as CASSERQGDPYGYTF.

The chain recombines TRBV7-2 with TRBJ2-3, with D tentatively TRBD1 or TRBD2 (5 bases each). The ends were cut back, 5 bases at V and 3 bases at J, with 18 bases in the middle. Germline values: CDR1 SGHTA, CDR2 FQGNSA. The CDR3 spans 16 residues. The CDR3 reads CASSPGLPKGTDTQYF. The CDR3 nucleotides are TGTGCCAGCAGCCCCGGACTTCCAAAGGGGACAGATACGCAGTATTTT.

This clone showed up just once. The chain joins TRBV7-9 to TRBJ1-1, with no clear D. Trimming removed 0 bases from V and 8 bases from J, with 13 bases in between. The CDR3 contains 14 residues. Per germline, CDR1 SEHNR and CDR2 FQNEAQ (reference sequence). The CDR3 sequence is CASSLAGSGMEAFF. CDR3 DNA sequence: TGTGCCAGCAGCTTAGCGGGGTCGGGGATGGAAGCTTTCTTT.